This paragraph reports one T cell receptor beta chain. Its matching antigen is unknown. Clones were read by immunoSEQ multiplex PCR, and TCRdb kept only the in-frame ones, dropping some. The sample carries about 64,000 clones, about 90% recorded once. The data belong to a study of pediatric ulcerative colitis. About the research overall: Disease was pancolitis in about 7 and left-sided in two, histology-confirmed. General observations from the study: Compared with controls, ulcerative colitis showed greater blood-rectum clone sharing.

Germline V gene lookup returns CDR1 SGHRS and CDR2 YFSETQ. The CDR3 spans 14 residues. Trimming stripped 0 bases from V and 3 bases from J, with 10 bases between. The chain combines TRBV5-1 with TRBJ2-7; D possibly corresponds to TRBD2 (5 bases). The receptor was derived from a boy aged 10-17 years with severe ulcerative colitis. Material for sequencing was blood. The CDR3 DNA reads as TGCGCCAGCAGCTTGGTGATAGCGAACTACGAGCAGTACTTC. It encodes CASSLVIANYEQYF.